The 20 T cell receptor beta chains in this list originate from one sample, sequenced in a study of T cells expressing NK-cell markers. One entry per CDR3 protein, without DNA, is what TCRdb gives after re-calling the 5' RACE reads. The sample includes 120,000 to 150,000 distinct CDR3 sequences. Sequencing input: blood T cells: a sorted CD56 or NKG2C T cell subset, CD4+ or CD8+ T cells, or bulk PBMC T cells (not recorded which). The receptors come from a man younger than 30 in good health.

The chain carries TRBV2 and TRBJ2-3. The CDR3 extends over 16 amino acids. The germline gives CDR1 SNHLY, CDR2 FYNNEI. The chain's CDR3 is CASSGVLTSGSYTQYF.

V gene TRBV28 combines with J gene TRBJ2-5; TCRdb's assignment of TRBD2 cannot be checked, as there is no DNA. Germline CDR1 and CDR2: MDHEN and SYDVKM. This CDR3 has 16 residues. The chain's CDR3 is CASSLEQGPSQETQYF.

The chain uses TRBV7-9 and TRBJ2-1; TCRdb gives TRBD2 as the D gene, but with no DNA this cannot be confirmed. The CDR3 loop spans 13 amino acids. Germline CDR1 reads SEHNR; CDR2 reads FQNEAQ (reference sequence). CDR3 loop: CASSHPQWDEQFF.

The genes are TRBV12-3 or TRBV12-4 and TRBJ2-1; TCRdb reports TRBD1, a call that lacks DNA to check it against. The CDR3 contains 16 residues. CDR3 protein: CASSVRGDREQFEQFF.

The chain carries TRBV20-1 and TRBJ2-7; lacking DNA, the TRBD2 call made by TCRdb goes unchecked. Germline values: CDR1 DFQATT, CDR2 SNEGSKA (reference sequence). The CDR3 has 14 residues. CDR3 loop: CSADHSGSRNEQYF.

The chain uses TRBV5-6 and TRBJ2-7; TCRdb's D call, TRBD2, is unchecked because there is no DNA. There are 16 residues in the CDR3. Germline CDR1 reads SGHDT; CDR2 reads YYEEEE. The CDR3 sequence is CASSSLIAGGDYEQYF.

This chain links TRBV5-1 with TRBJ1-1. Germline-derived CDR1 and CDR2 are SGHRS and YFSETQ. CDR3 length equals 11 residues. CDR3 residues: CASSVGTEAFF. The full variable domain, its missing parts supplied by reference TRBV5-1 and TRBJ1-1, is KAGVTQTPRYLIKTRGQQVTLSCSPISGHRSVSWYQQTPGQGLQFLFEYFSETQRNKGNFPGRFSGRQFSNSRSEMNVSTLELGDSALYLCASSVGTEAFFGQGTRLTVV.

J is TRBJ2-2 and V is TRBV14; TCRdb's D gene call, TRBD2, goes unchecked for lack of DNA. This CDR3 spans 17 amino acids. The germline V gene has CDR1 SGHDN and CDR2 FVKESK. The CDR3 is CASSQDGLAVVAGELFF. Complete variable domain (other parts from reference TRBV14 and TRBJ2-2): EAGVTQFPSHSVIEKGQTVTLRCDPISGHDNLYWYRRVMGKEIKFLLHFVKESKQDESGMPNNRFLAERTGGTYSTLKVQPAELEDSGVYFCASSQDGLAVVAGELFFGEGSRLTVL.

The chain has TRBV9 and TRBJ2-2. CDR1 and CDR2 from the germline V gene are SGDLS and YYNGEE. The length of the CDR3 is 15 residues. CDR3 sequence reads: CASSVGGANTGELFF.

CDR3 sequence: CASSLRGRTGELFF. This sequence joins TRBV12-3 or TRBV12-4 and TRBJ2-2; lacking DNA, the TRBD1 call made by TCRdb goes unchecked. CDR3 length: 14 amino acids.

CDR3 sequence reads: CAARLGQGANTGELFF. The J gene is TRBJ2-2, the V gene TRBV7-9; there is no DNA to check the TCRdb D call of TRBD1. Germline CDR1 is SEHNR and CDR2 is FQNEAQ (reference sequence). The CDR3 length is 16 residues. Drawing the rest from reference TRBV7-9 and TRBJ2-2, the complete variable domain is DTGVSQNPRHKITKRGQNVTFRCDPISEHNRLYWYRQTLGQGPEFLTYFQNEAQLEKSRLLSDRFSAERPKGSFSTLEIQRTEQGDSAMYLCAARLGQGANTGELFFGEGSRLTVL.

The V call is TRBV5-5, the J call TRBJ2-2; TCRdb outputs TRBD1, but without DNA this stays unchecked. CDR1 is SGHKS and CDR2 is YYEKEE in the germline V gene (reference sequence). CDR3 length equals 16 residues. The CDR3 is CASSLWDSTNTGELFF. Based on the CDR3 plus reference TRBV5-5 and TRBJ2-2, the full variable domain is DAGVTQSPTHLIKTRGQQVTLRCSPISGHKSVSWYQQVLGQGPQFIFQYYEKEERGRGNFPDRFSARQFPNYSSELNVNALLLGDSALYLCASSLWDSTNTGELFFGEGSRLTVL.

The chain carries TRBV12-5 and TRBJ2-7; TCRdb picks TRBD2, but there is no DNA to check that call. The V gene's germline CDR1 is LGHNT and CDR2 FRNRAP. The CDR3 extends over 12 amino acids. The CDR3 loop is CASQGLVYEQYF.

The chain joins TRBV7-9 to TRBJ2-2. CDR3 length: 15 residues. The germline gives CDR1 SEHNR, CDR2 FQNEAQ (reference sequence). CDR3: CAIELGGMNTGELFF. Variable domain in full (rest from reference TRBV7-9 and TRBJ2-2): DTGVSQNPRHKITKRGQNVTFRCDPISEHNRLYWYRQTLGQGPEFLTYFQNEAQLEKSRLLSDRFSAERPKGSFSTLEIQRTEQGDSAMYLCAIELGGMNTGELFFGEGSRLTVL.

This sequence joins TRBV20-1 and TRBJ1-5; the TCRdb call, TRBD1, lacks DNA for checking. This CDR3 comprises 17 residues. Germline CDR1 and CDR2: DFQATT and SNEGSKA (reference sequence). The CDR3 here is CSASSFRENPSNQPQHF.

V gene TRBV7-9 combines with J gene TRBJ2-1; the D call of TRBD1 rests on TCRdb alone, since no DNA is present to check it. The CDR3 covers 15 residues. Germline V gives CDR1 SEHNR, CDR2 FQNEAQ (reference sequence). The CDR3 loop is CASLEPGQGGNEQFF.

The genes are TRBV29-1 and TRBJ2-2; TCRdb proposes TRBD1, but this gene call is untestable without DNA. Germline V gives CDR1 SQVTM, CDR2 ANQGSEA. This CDR3 contains 14 residues. The CDR3 sequence: CSVVAGASTGELFF.

J is TRBJ2-7 and V is TRBV12-3 or TRBV12-4; TCRdb's D call of TRBD1 is untestable without DNA. The CDR3 totals 14 residues. The CDR3 spells CASSTGTNSYEQYF.

The chain combines TRBV28 with TRBJ2-1. Germline values: CDR1 MDHEN, CDR2 SYDVKM. The CDR3 has 16 residues. CDR3 residues: CASSSDSGATYNEQFF.

The gene calls are TRBV4-1 and TRBJ2-1; as DNA is missing, the TRBD2 call by TCRdb cannot be tested. From germline, CDR1 is MGHRA and CDR2 YSYEKL. CDR3 length: 16 amino acids. CDR3 amino acids: CASSQDSASGRNEQFF.